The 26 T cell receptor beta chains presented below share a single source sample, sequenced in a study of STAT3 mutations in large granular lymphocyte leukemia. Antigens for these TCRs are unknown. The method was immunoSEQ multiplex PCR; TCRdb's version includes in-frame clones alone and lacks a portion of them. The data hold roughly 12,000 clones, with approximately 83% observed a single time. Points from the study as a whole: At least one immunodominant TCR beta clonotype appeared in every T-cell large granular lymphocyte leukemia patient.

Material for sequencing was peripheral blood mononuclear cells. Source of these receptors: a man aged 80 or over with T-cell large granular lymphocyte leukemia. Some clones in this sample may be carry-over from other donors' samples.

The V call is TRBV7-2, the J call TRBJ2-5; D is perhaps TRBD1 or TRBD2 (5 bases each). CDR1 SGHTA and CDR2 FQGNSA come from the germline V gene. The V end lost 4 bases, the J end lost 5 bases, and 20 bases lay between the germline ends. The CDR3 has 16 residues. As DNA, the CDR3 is TGTGCCAGCAGCTCCCCCGGGGCCCTGTGGGGGGAGACCCAGTACTTC. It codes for CASSSPGALWGETQYF.

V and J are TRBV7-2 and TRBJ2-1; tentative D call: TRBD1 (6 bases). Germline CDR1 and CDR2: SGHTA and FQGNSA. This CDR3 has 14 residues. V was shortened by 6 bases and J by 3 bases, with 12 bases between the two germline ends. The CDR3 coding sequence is TGTGCCAGCAGAGGGGGTAGGAACTACAATGAGCAGTTCTTC. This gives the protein CASRGGRNYNEQFF.

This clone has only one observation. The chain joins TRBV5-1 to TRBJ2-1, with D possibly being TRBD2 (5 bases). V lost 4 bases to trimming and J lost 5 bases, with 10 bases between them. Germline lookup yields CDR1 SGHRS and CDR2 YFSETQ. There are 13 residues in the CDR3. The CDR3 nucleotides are TGCGCCAGCAGCCCGGGATTCGACAATGAGCAGTTCTTC. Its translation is CASSPGFDNEQFF.

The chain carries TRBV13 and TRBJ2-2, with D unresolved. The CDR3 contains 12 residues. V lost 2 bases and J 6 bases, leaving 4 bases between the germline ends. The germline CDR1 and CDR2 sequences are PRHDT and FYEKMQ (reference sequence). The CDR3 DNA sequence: TGTGCCAGCAGCTTATTATCCGGGGAGCTGTTTTTT. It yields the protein CASSLLSGELFF.

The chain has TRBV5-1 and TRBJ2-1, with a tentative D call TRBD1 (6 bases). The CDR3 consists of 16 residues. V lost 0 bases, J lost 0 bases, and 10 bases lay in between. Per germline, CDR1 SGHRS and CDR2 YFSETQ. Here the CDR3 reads CASSLARDNSYNEQFF. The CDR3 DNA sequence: TGCGCCAGCAGCTTGGCCCGGGACAACTCCTACAATGAGCAGTTCTTC.

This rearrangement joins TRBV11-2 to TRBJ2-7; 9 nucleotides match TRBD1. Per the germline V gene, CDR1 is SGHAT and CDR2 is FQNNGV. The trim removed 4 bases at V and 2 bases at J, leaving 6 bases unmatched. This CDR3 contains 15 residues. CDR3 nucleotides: TGTGCCAGCAGCTCCTACAGGGGGCTAGCCTACGAGCAGTACTTC. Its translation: CASSSYRGLAYEQYF.

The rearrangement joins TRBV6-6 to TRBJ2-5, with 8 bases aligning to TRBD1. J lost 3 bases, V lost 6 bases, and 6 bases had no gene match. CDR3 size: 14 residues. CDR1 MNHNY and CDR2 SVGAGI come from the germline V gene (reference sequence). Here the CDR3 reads CASSPPDREETQYF. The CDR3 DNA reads TGTGCCAGCAGCCCCCCGGACAGGGAAGAGACCCAGTACTTC.

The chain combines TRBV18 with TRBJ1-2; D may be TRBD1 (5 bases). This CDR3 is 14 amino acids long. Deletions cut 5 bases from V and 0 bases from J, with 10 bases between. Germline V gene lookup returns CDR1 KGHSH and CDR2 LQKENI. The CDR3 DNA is TGTGCCAGCTCAGGACCGACAGCTAACTATGGCTACACCTTC. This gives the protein CASSGPTANYGYTF.

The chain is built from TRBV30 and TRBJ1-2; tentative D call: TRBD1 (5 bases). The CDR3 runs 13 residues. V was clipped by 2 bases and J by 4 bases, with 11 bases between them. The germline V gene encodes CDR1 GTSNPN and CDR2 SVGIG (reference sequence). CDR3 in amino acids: CAWSLGVGYGYTF. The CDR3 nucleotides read TGTGCCTGGAGTCTGGGGGTCGGCTATGGCTACACCTTC.

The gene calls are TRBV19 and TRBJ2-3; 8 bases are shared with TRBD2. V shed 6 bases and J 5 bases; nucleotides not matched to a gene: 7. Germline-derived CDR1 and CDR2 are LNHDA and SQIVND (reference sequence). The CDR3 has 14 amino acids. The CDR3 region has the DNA TGTGCCAGTAGCGGGAGGGCACCGCTAGATACGCAGTATTTT. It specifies CASSGRAPLDTQYF.

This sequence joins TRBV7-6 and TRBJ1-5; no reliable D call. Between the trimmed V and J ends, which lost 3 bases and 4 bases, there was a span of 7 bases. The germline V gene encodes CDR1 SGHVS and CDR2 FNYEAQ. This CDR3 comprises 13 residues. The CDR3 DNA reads TGTGCCAGCAGCTTGCAGAGTAATCAGCCCCAGCATTTT. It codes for CASSLQSNQPQHF.

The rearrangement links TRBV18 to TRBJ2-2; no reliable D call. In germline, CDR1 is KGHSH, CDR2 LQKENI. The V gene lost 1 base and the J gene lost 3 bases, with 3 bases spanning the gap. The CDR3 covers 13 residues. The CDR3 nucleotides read TGTGCCAGCTCACCACAGGACACCGGGGAGCTGTTTTTT. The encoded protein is CASSPQDTGELFF.

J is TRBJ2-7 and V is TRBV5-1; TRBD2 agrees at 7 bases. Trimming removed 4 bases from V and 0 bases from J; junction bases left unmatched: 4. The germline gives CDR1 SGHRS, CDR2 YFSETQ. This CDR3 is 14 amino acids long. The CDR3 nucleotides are TGCGCCAGCAGCGCGCGGGGGAACTCCTACGAGCAGTACTTC. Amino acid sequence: CASSARGNSYEQYF. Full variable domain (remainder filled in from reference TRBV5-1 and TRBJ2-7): KAGVTQTPRYLIKTRGQQVTLSCSPISGHRSVSWYQQTPGQGLQFLFEYFSETQRNKGNFPGRFSGRQFSNSRSEMNVSTLELGDSALYLCASSARGNSYEQYFGPGTRLTVT.

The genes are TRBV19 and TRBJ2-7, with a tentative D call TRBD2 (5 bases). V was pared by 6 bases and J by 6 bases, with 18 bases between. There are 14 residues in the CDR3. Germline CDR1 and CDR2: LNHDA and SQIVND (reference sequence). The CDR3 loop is CASSPDRASGEQYF. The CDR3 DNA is TGTGCCAGTAGCCCCGATCGCGCCAGCGGCGAGCAGTACTTC. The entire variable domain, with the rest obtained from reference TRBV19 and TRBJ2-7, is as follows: DGGITQSPKYLFRKEGQNVTLSCEQNLNHDAMYWYRQDPGQGLRLIYYSQIVNDFQKGDIAEGYSVSREKKESFPLTVTSAQKNPTAFYLCASSPDRASGEQYFGPGTRLTVT.

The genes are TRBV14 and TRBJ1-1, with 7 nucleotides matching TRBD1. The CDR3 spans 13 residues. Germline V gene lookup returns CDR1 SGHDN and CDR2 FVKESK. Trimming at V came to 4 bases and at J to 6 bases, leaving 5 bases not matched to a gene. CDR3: CASSPGQFAEAFF. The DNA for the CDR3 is TGTGCCAGCAGCCCGGGACAGTTTGCTGAAGCTTTCTTT.

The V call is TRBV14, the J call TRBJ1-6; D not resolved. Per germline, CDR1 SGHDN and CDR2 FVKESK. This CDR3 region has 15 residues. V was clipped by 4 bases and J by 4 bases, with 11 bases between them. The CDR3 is CASSRDRPYNSPLHF. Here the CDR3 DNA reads TGTGCCAGCAGCCGAGACCGGCCGTATAATTCACCCCTCCACTTT.

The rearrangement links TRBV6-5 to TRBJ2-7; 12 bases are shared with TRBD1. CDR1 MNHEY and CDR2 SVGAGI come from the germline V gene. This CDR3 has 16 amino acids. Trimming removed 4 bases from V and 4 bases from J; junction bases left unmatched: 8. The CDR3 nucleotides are TGTGCCAGCAGTTCAACCGGGACAGGGGGCAGGTACGAGCAGTACTTC. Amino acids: CASSSTGTGGRYEQYF.

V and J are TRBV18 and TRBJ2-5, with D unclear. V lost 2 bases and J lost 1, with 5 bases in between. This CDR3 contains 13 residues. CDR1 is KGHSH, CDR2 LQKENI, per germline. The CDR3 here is CASSPASQETQYF. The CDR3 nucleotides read TGTGCCAGCTCACCAGCTTCCCAAGAGACCCAGTACTTC.

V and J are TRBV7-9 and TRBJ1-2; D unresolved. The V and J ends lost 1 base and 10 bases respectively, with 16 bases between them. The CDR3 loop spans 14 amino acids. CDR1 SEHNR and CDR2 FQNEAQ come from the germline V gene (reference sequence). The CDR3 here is CASSLVAVRQIYTF. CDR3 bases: TGTGCCAGCAGCTTAGTGGCGGTGAGGCAAATCTACACCTTC. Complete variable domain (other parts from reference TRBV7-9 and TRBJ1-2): DTGVSQNPRHKITKRGQNVTFRCDPISEHNRLYWYRQTLGQGPEFLTYFQNEAQLEKSRLLSDRFSAERPKGSFSTLEIQRTEQGDSAMYLCASSLVAVRQIYTFGSGTRLTVV.

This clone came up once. CDR3 nucleotide sequence: TGCGCCAGCAGCCTTCGATGGGGGAGCACAGATACGCAGTATTTT. Translation gives CASSLRWGSTDTQYF. The chain couples TRBV5-1 to TRBJ2-3, with D possibly being TRBD1 or TRBD2 (5 bases each). CDR1 is SGHRS, CDR2 YFSETQ, per germline. The length of the CDR3 is 15 residues. V gave up 4 bases and J gave up 0 bases, with 12 bases separating them. The variable domain in full, with the rest retrieved from reference TRBV5-1 and TRBJ2-3, is KAGVTQTPRYLIKTRGQQVTLSCSPISGHRSVSWYQQTPGQGLQFLFEYFSETQRNKGNFPGRFSGRQFSNSRSEMNVSTLELGDSALYLCASSLRWGSTDTQYFGPGTRLTVL.

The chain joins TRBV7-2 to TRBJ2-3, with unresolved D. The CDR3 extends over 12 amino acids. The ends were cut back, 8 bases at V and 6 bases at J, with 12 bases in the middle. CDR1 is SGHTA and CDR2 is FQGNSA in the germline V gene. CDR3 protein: CASAPVGDTQYF. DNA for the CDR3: TGTGCCAGCGCCCCGGTTGGGGATACGCAGTATTTT. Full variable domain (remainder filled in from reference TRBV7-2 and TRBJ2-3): GAGVSQSPSNKVTEKGKDVELRCDPISGHTALYWYRQSLGQGLEFLIYFQGNSAPDKSGLPSDRFSAERTGGSVSTLTIQRTQQEDSAVYLCASAPVGDTQYFGPGTRLTVL.

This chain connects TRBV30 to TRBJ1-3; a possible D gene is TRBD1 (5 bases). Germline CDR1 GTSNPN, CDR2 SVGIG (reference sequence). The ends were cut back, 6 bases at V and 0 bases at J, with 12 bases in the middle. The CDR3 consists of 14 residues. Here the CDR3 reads CACAPRGSGNTIYF. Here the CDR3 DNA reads TGTGCCTGCGCCCCGAGGGGCTCTGGAAACACCATATATTTT.

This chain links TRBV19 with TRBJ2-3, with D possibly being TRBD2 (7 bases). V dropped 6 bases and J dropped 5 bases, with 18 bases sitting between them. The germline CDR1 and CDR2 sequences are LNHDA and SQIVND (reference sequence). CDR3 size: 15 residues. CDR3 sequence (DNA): TGTGCCAGTAGACCGAGGGGGGGCGCGGAAGATACGCAGTATTTT. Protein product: CASRPRGGAEDTQYF.

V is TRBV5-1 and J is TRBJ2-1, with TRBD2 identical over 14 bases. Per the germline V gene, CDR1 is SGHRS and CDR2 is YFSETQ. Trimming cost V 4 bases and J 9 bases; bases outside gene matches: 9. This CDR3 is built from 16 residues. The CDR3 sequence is CASSTTSGGALSEQFF. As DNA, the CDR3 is TGCGCCAGCAGCACGACTAGCGGGGGGGCCTTATCTGAGCAGTTCTTC.

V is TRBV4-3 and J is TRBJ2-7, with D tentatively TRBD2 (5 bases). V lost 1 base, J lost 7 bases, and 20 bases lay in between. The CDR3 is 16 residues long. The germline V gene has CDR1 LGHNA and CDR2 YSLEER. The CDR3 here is CASSQVIGVMTLEQYF. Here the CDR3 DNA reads TGCGCCAGCAGCCAAGTGATCGGGGTAATGACCCTAGAGCAGTACTTC.

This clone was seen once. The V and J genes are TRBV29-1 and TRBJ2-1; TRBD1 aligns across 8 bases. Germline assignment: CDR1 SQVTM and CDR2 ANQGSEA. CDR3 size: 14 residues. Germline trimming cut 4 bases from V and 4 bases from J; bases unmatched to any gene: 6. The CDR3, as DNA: TGCAGCGTTGCGCGACAGGGGTTATACAATGAGCAGTTCTTC. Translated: CSVARQGLYNEQFF.